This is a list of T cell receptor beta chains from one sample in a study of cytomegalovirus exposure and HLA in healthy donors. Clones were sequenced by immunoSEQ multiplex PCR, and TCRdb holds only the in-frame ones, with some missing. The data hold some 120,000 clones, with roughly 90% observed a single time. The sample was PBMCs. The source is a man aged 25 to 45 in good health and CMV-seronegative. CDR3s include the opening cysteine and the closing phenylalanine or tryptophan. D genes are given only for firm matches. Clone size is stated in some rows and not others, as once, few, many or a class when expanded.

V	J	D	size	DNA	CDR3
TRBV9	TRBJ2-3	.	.	TGTGCCAGCAGCGATCGACTAATCGACGGACCAGCGGAGGTTACGCAGTATTTT	CASSDRLIDGPAEVTQYF
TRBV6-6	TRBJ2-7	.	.	.	CASSSSTRFDEQYF
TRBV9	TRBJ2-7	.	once	TGTGCCAGCAGCGTAGGAGGAGCCCGCTCCTACGAGCAGTACTTC	CASSVGGARSYEQYF
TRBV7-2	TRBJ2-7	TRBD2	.	TGTGCCAGCAGCCGCAGTGCTAGCGGGGTCAGGCAAGAGCAGTACTTC	CASSRSASGVRQEQYF
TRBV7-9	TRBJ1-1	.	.	TGTGCCAGCAGCTTGATGACAGGGAACACTGAAGCTTTCTTT	CASSLMTGNTEAFF
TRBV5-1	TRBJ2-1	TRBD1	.	TGCGCCAGCAGTTCCGGGACAGGGGGCTTCAATGAGCAGTTCTTC	CASSSGTGGFNEQFF
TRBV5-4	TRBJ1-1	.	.	TGTGCCAGCAGCTTGACAGGCATGAACACTGAAGCTTTCTTT	CASSLTGMNTEAFF
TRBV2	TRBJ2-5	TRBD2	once	TGTGCCAGCAGCCGGGAGGGGGAGACCCAGTACTTC	CASSREGETQYF
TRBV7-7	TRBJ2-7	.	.	TGTGCCAGCAGCAGCCGACAGGGAGGCGAGCAGTACTTC	CASSSRQGGEQYF
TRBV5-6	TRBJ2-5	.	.	TGTGCCAGCAGCCTGAGGGAGGCAGGGACCCAGTACTTC	CASSLREAGTQYF
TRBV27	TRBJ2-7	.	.	TGTGCCAGCAGTTTAACCGGGTCATCCTACGAGCAGTACTTC	CASSLTGSSYEQYF
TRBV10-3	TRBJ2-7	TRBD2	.	TGTGCCATCAGTGAGGCGGGAGGGATCTCCTACGAGCAGTACTTC	CAISEAGGISYEQYF
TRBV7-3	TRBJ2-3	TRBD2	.	TGTGCTAGCGGGGGTAGCGGAGATAGCACAGATACGCAGTATTTT	CASGGSGDSTDTQYF
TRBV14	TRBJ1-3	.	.	TGTGCCAGCAGCCATCGCGCATACACCATATATTTT	CASSHRAYTIYF
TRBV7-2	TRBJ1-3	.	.	TGTGCCAGCAGCTTAGACGTAAGGGGTGGAAACACCATATATTTT	CASSLDVRGGNTIYF
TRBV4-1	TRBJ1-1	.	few	TGCGCCAGCAGCCATCTGGGCAAGACAGACGAAGCTTTCTTT	CASSHLGKTDEAFF
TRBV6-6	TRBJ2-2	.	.	TGTGCCGGTTGGGACACGAACACCGGGGAGCTGTTTTTT	CAGWDTNTGELFF
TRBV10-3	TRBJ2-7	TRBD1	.	TGTGCCATCAGTGACGGGACAGGGAGTAACGAGCAGTACTTC	CAISDGTGSNEQYF
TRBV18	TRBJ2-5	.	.	TGTGCCAGCTCACCACCGTGGCCCGCCAAAGAGACCCAGTACTTC	CASSPPWPAKETQYF
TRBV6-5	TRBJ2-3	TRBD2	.	TGTGCCAGCCGTCGAAGGGAGGGAACAGATACGCAGTATTTT	CASRRREGTDTQYF